Many counts were recorded for the clone carrying this T cell receptor (beta chain). The source of the sample is a study of regulatory T cells in long-lasting Graves disease. Across the study: Graves' patients diagnosed newly had used antithyroid drugs under 3 months.

Time point denoted: newly diagnosed GD, antithyroid drugs for less than 3 months. Generation of the TCR library employed RNA extracted from PBMCs. The diagnosis of Graves' disease used American Thyroid Association guidelines. The ends lost 1 base at V and 6 bases at J; junction bases unmatched: 5. Germline V gives CDR1 MGHRA, CDR2 YSYEKL. The CDR3 is made up of 14 amino acids. Combining iRepertoire HTBI primers with Arm-PCR of CDR3 regions, the authors built TCR beta libraries. TCRdb recomputed calls from the multiplex PCR reads with MiXCR, one row per CDR3 protein. The sample lists some 250,000 distinct CDR3 sequences, over 20% occurring once.

The chain uses TRBV4-1 and TRBJ2-7, with 8 bases identical to TRBD1. This TCR was sampled from a female donor with Graves disease. Sequencing was performed on peripheral blood mononuclear cells (PBMCs), taken at new diagnosis, from a patient treated with antithyroid drugs. The DNA of the CDR3 is TGCGCCAGCAGCCAAGGAGGACAGGGCGGCGAGCAGTACTTC. It translates to CASSQGGQGGEQYF.